This entry features one T cell receptor beta chain sequence. The antigen is unknown. The germline gives CDR1 PRHDT, CDR2 FYEKMQ (reference sequence). Deletions cut 5 bases from V and 4 bases from J, with 21 bases between. This CDR3 region has 17 residues. The source of the sample is a study of T cell responses to AZD1222 COVID-19 vaccine. Regarding the study as a whole: White British donors predominated, females outnumbered males, and clonal diversity was possibly underestimated. Along spike, vaccine-associated CD4 TCRs were found throughout, with dominance at 160-218 and 743-854. Every sample of the repertoires postdated the peak T cell response.

Measured with immunoSEQ multiplex PCR; TCRdb has only the in-frame clones, and not every one. Of under 150,000 clones in the sample, 93% were seen once. V usage is TRBV13 and J usage is TRBJ2-1; a weak D match, TRBD1 (7 bases). Sample: peripheral blood, taken on day 0 of AZD1222 vaccination. The clonotype was recovered from an adult in good health. The CDR3 nucleotides read TGTGCCAGCAGCCCACGCGGGGACAGAAAGGGGTACAATGAGCAGTTCTTC. It codes for CASSPRGDRKGYNEQFF.